What follows describes a single T cell receptor beta chain. Its specificity is unknown. This sample was included in a study of radiotherapy plus CTLA-4 blockade in lung cancer. The wider study: Disease control was seen in approximately 31% of patients, objective responses in 15% to 20%.

People whose metastatic non-small-cell lung cancer was chemo-refractory got focal radiation along with CTLA-4 blockade by ipilimumab. Assay: immunoSEQ multiplex PCR; the TCRdb copy retains only in-frame clones and omits some. The data hold some 40,000 clones, with 70% to 80% observed a single time. Study-level findings and limits: The best predictor of response was reported to be early blood T cell clone dynamics, with interferon-beta. An expansion of tumor-derived TCR clones occurred in blood after radiotherapy plus ipilimumab.

This receptor was obtained from a human donor with non-small cell lung cancer whose response to radiotherapy plus ipilimumab could not be evaluated. Sequenced material: peripheral blood, taken from a patient treated with radiotherapy plus ipilimumab.

The CDR3 spells CAINQGNTEAFF. CDR3 DNA: TGTGCCATCAATCAGGGGAACACTGAAGCTTTCTTT. The chain joins TRBV10-3 to TRBJ1-1, with D perhaps TRBD1 (5 bases). In germline, CDR1 is ENHRY, CDR2 SYGVKD. Trimming stripped 7 bases from V and 1 base from J, with 7 bases between. The CDR3 length is 12 residues.